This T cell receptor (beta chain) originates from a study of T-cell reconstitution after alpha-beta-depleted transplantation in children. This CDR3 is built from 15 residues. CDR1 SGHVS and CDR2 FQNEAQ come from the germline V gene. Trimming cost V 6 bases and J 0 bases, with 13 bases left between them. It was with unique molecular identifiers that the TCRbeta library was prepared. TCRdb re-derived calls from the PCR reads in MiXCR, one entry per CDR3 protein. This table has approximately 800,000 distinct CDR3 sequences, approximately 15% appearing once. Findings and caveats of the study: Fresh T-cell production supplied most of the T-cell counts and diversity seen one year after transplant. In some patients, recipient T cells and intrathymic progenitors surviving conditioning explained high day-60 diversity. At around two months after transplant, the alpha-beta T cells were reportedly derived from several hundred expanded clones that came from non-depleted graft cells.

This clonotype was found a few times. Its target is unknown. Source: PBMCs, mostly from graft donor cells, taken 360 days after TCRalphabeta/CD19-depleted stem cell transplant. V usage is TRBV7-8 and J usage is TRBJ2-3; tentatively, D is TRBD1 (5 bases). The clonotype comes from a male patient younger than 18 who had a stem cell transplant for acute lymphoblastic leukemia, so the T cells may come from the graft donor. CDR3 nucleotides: TGTGCCAGCAGTCCGCAGCCAGGGAGCACAGATACGCAGTATTTT. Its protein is CASSPQPGSTDTQYF.